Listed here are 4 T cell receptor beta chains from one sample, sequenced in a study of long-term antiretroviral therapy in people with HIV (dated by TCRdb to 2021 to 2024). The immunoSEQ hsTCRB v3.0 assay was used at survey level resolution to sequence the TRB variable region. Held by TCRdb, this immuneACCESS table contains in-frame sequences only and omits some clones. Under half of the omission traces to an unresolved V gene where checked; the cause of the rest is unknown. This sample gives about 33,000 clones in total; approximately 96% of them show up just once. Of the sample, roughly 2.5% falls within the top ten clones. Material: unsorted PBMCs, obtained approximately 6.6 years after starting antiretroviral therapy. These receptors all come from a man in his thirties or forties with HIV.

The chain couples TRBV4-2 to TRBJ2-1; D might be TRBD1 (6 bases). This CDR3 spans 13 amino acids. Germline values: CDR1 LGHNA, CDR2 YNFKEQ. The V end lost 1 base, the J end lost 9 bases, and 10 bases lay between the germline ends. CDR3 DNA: TGTGCCAGCAGCCAAGTAGAAGGGGGTGAGCAGTTCTTC. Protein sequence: CASSQVEGGEQFF.

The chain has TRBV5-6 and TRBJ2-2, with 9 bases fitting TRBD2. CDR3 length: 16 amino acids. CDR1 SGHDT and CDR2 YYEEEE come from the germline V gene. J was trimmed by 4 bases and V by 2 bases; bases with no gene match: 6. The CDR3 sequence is CASSFTAGGVTGELFF. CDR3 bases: TGTGCCAGCAGCTTTACGGCGGGAGGGGTCACCGGGGAGCTGTTTTTT.

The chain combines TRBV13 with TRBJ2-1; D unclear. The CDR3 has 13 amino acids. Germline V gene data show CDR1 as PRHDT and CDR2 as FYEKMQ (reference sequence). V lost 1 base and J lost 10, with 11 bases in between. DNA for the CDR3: TGTGCCAGCAGCTTAGCCGCCCGAGCGGAGCAGTTCTTC. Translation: CASSLAARAEQFF.

This CDR3 is CSAFRQGSHNEQFF. The CDR3 DNA reads as TGCAGCGCATTCAGACAGGGATCTCACAATGAGCAGTTCTTC. This rearrangement joins TRBV29-1 to TRBJ2-1; 7 nucleotides line up with TRBD1. Germline V gives CDR1 SQVTM, CDR2 ANQGSEA. V gave up 7 bases and J gave up 5 bases; unmatched junction bases: 11. This CDR3 is 14 amino acids long.